This TCR beta chain was sequenced for a study of CD8 T cells in ankylosing spondylitis. A single record per CDR3 protein comes from TCRdb applying MiXCR to the 5' RACE reads. Of around 250,000 distinct CDR3 sequences in the sample, about 20% were seen once. This clonotype was observed a handful of times. The CDR3 covers 13 residues. Germline CDR1 reads SEHNR; CDR2 reads FQNEAQ (reference sequence). V lost 3 bases to trimming and J lost 2 bases, with 7 bases between them. The chain joins TRBV7-9 to TRBJ1-2, with D unresolved. This clonotype originated in a male donor with ankylosing spondylitis or in good health (not recorded which). Sequencing was carried out using blood, either unsorted or a sorted T cell fraction (not recorded which). CDR3 loop: CASSFSANYGYTF. The DNA for the CDR3 is TGTGCCAGCAGCTTTTCGGCGAACTATGGCTACACCTTC.